Below, 25 T cell receptor beta chains from the same sample are listed, as sequenced in a study of post-analysis software for immune sequencing data (dated by TCRdb to about 2015). The library was built by means of PCR. These reads were obtained on an Illumina HiSeq 2500. Unique molecular identifiers were incorporated into TCR beta cDNA libraries to reduce PCR and sequencing biases. In TCRdb, the public reads were trimmed at Q25 with fastp and aligned with MiXCR, with productive beta chains retained. A single entry per CDR3 protein holds the most common genes and DNA from its merged rows. The sample table records about 560,000 distinct CDR3 sequences; 44% of these occur just once. The ten largest make up approximately 1.7% of the sample. The antigens for these receptors are not known. The full study reports these points: Patients showed significantly higher frequencies than controls for five TRBV segments, among them TRBV5-6, TRBV5-1 and TRBV20-1.

Material: blood. These receptors were collected from a girl aged 10 to 17 with multiple sclerosis.

This chain links TRBV7-2 with TRBJ1-5; TRBD1 might be the D (6 bases). V lost 4 bases and J 6 bases, leaving 19 bases between the germline ends. Germline CDR1 is SGHTA and CDR2 is FQGNSA. CDR3 length: 16 amino acids. The CDR3 is CASSSKGHTGTQPQHF. The CDR3 nucleotides read TGTGCCAGCAGCTCAAAGGGCCACACAGGGACTCAGCCCCAGCATTTT.

The chain joins TRBV12-3 or TRBV12-4 to TRBJ1-2; 7 bases are shared with TRBD1. This CDR3 has 15 residues. V shed 3 bases, J shed 7 bases, and the junction held 11 bases outside the gene matches. The CDR3 reads CASSLGPNRGSGYTF. The CDR3 DNA sequence: TGTGCCAGCAGTTTGGGGCCCAACAGGGGCTCTGGCTACACCTTC.

The chain employs TRBV7-3 and TRBJ2-5; D remains unclear. V was pared by 4 bases and J by 1 base, with 7 bases between. The CDR3 totals 13 residues. Germline loops: CDR1 SGHTA, CDR2 FQGTGA. The CDR3 is CASSSLVQETQYF. The CDR3 DNA sequence: TGTGCCAGCAGCTCCTTAGTCCAAGAGACCCAGTACTTC. Supplemented by reference TRBV7-3 and TRBJ2-5, the full variable domain reads GAGVSQTPSNKVTEKGKYVELRCDPISGHTALYWYRQSLGQGPEFLIYFQGTGAADDSGLPNDRFFAVRPEGSVSTLKIQRTERGDSAVYLCASSSLVQETQYFGPGTRLLVL.

This chain links TRBV12-3 or TRBV12-4 with TRBJ2-5; weak D call: TRBD2 (6 bases). The germline V and J ends were trimmed by 4 bases and 5 bases, with 8 bases remaining between them. The CDR3 is made up of 12 amino acids. CDR3 protein: CASSWEAETQYF. The CDR3 DNA follows: TGTGCCAGCAGTTGGGAGGCGGAGACCCAGTACTTC.

This chain links TRBV6-1 with TRBJ2-3, with TRBD2 identical over 11 bases. The CDR3 loop spans 14 amino acids. Germline V gene sequence: CDR1 MNHNS, CDR2 SASEGT. The trim removed 9 bases at V and 0 bases at J, leaving 2 bases unmatched. The CDR3 protein is CASIAGGSTDTQYF. DNA of the CDR3: TGTGCCAGTATAGCGGGAGGGAGCACAGATACGCAGTATTTT.

The CDR3: CASSFFAGQGQETQYF. The CDR3 DNA sequence: TGTGCCAGCAGTTTTTTCGCCGGACAGGGGCAAGAGACCCAGTACTTC. J is TRBJ2-5 and V is TRBV27; 9 bases align to TRBD1. V lost 3 bases, J lost 2 bases, and 7 bases stayed unmatched. Germline V gene data show CDR1 as MNHEY and CDR2 as SMNVEV (reference sequence). The CDR3 consists of 16 residues.

In its sample, this clonotype was seen a few times. The chain uses TRBV11-2 and TRBJ2-7; D perhaps matches TRBD1 (5 bases). Trimming took off 5 bases at V and 6 bases at J, with 17 bases between the two ends. This CDR3 comprises 14 residues. The germline gives CDR1 SGHAT, CDR2 FQNNGV. CDR3: CASSENQGLSEQYF. CDR3 in DNA: TGTGCCAGCAGCGAGAATCAGGGTCTTAGCGAGCAGTACTTC. The variable domain in full, completed from reference TRBV11-2 and TRBJ2-7, reads EAGVAQSPRYKIIEKRQSVAFWCNPISGHATLYWYQQILGQGPKLLIQFQNNGVVDDSQLPKDRFSAERLKGVDSTLKIQPAKLEDSAVYLCASSENQGLSEQYFGPGTRLTVT.

V and J are TRBV10-3 and TRBJ1-1, with TRBD1 matching 7 bases. The CDR3 length is 15 residues. J lost 1 base, V lost 2 bases, and 4 bases had no gene match. Germline V gives CDR1 ENHRY, CDR2 SYGVKD. The CDR3: CAISEEHRGNTEAFF. The CDR3 bases are TGTGCCATCAGTGAGGAACACAGGGGGAACACTGAAGCTTTCTTT.

The V gene is TRBV3-1, the J gene TRBJ1-1; D possibly corresponds to TRBD1 (6 bases). This CDR3 has 14 amino acids. Germline assignment: CDR1 LGHDT and CDR2 YNNKEL (reference sequence). Trimming took off 5 bases at V and 5 bases at J, with 15 bases between the two ends. This CDR3 is CASSWGQGATEAFF. The CDR3 DNA sequence: TGTGCCAGCAGCTGGGGACAAGGGGCTACTGAAGCTTTCTTT.

This clonotype was seen more than once but under ten times. This chain connects TRBV6-5 to TRBJ1-5; possibly TRBD1 for D (6 bases). The CDR3 has 19 amino acids. With 1 base removed from V and 6 bases from J, the gap between germline ends came to 25 bases. From germline, CDR1 is MNHEY and CDR2 SVGAGI. The CDR3 is CASSYFSPGQRLGAQPQHF. The CDR3, as DNA: TGTGCCAGCAGTTACTTTTCTCCGGGACAACGACTGGGGGCTCAGCCCCAGCATTTT.

V is TRBV7-9 and J is TRBJ1-1, with D maybe TRBD1 (5 bases). The germline CDR1 and CDR2 sequences are SEHNR and FQNEAQ (reference sequence). This CDR3 has 10 residues. With 4 bases removed from V and 8 bases from J, the gap between germline ends came to 5 bases. CDR3 loop: CASSWTEAFF. CDR3 DNA sequence: TGTGCCAGCAGCTGGACAGAAGCTTTCTTT.

This chain connects TRBV7-9 to TRBJ2-1; no definite D call. CDR1 is SEHNR, CDR2 FQNEAQ, per germline (reference sequence). The CDR3 loop spans 14 amino acids. V dropped 2 bases and J dropped 5 bases, with 10 bases sitting between them. The CDR3 reads CASSLRSLDNEQFF. CDR3 DNA: TGTGCCAGCAGCTTAAGAAGTTTGGACAATGAGCAGTTCTTC.

Only one count was recorded for this clonotype. The J gene is TRBJ1-1, the V gene TRBV29-1; 8 bases line up with TRBD1. CDR3 length equals 16 residues. With 4 bases clipped from V and 1 base from J, the junction kept 11 bases outside the gene matches. From germline, CDR1 is SQVTM and CDR2 ANQGSEA. CDR3 residues: CSVAGWQGAANTEAFF. Here the CDR3 DNA reads TGCAGCGTTGCGGGGTGGCAGGGGGCGGCGAACACTGAAGCTTTCTTT.

The V gene is TRBV7-8, the J gene TRBJ2-7, with D unclear. V was pared by 4 bases and J by 5 bases, with 6 bases between. The germline CDR1 and CDR2 sequences are SGHVS and FQNEAQ. The CDR3 length is 11 residues. CDR3 in DNA: TGTGCCAGCAGCTCCCGCCACGAGCAGTACTTC. Its translation is CASSSRHEQYF.

This clonotype was recorded a few times. The chain recombines TRBV4-3 with TRBJ2-1, with 10 bases that match TRBD2. Germline V gene data show CDR1 as LGHNA and CDR2 as YSLEER. V lost 1 base to trimming and J lost 7 bases; unmatched junction nucleotides: 13. This CDR3 is built from 18 residues. The CDR3 DNA follows: TGCGCCAGCAGCCAAGTACCAGCGGGAGGGTTATTGATTAATGAGCAGTTCTTC. It translates to CASSQVPAGGLLINEQFF.

This chain uses TRBV6-1 with TRBJ2-7, with D unclear. The CDR3 has 17 residues. V lost 0 bases, J lost 2 bases, and 17 bases lay in between. The germline V gene encodes CDR1 MNHNS and CDR2 SASEGT. DNA of the CDR3: TGTGCCAGCAGTGAAGCCAAGAGTAGCCCCCGAACCTACGAGCAGTACTTC. This translates into CASSEAKSSPRTYEQYF.

The CDR3: CASSPTPLDHTF. Here the CDR3 DNA reads TGCGCCAGCAGCCCTACGCCTCTGGACCACACCTTC. V gene TRBV5-1 combines with J gene TRBJ1-2, with D unresolved. Per the germline V gene, CDR1 is SGHRS and CDR2 is YFSETQ. Trimming took off 4 bases at V and 12 bases at J, with 16 bases between the two ends. The CDR3 consists of 12 residues. The full variable domain, with the rest looked up from reference TRBV5-1 and TRBJ1-2, is KAGVTQTPRYLIKTRGQQVTLSCSPISGHRSVSWYQQTPGQGLQFLFEYFSETQRNKGNFPGRFSGRQFSNSRSEMNVSTLELGDSALYLCASSPTPLDHTFGSGTRLTVV.

This clonotype was counted only a few times. This may be a read error, as it is one base from a much larger clone. The genes are TRBV14 and TRBJ2-7; D not certain. V was clipped by 3 bases and J by 2 bases, with 2 bases between them. There are 11 residues in the CDR3. The germline CDR1 and CDR2 sequences are SGHDN and FVKESK. DNA for the CDR3: TGTGCCAGCAGCCACGCCTACGAGCAGTACTTC. It translates to CASSHAYEQYF.

J is TRBJ2-3 and V is TRBV3-1; 8 bases align to TRBD2. CDR3 length: 16 amino acids. The germline V gene encodes CDR1 LGHDT and CDR2 YNNKEL (reference sequence). With V trimmed by 2 bases and J by 5 bases, 9 bases remained unmatched. The CDR3 spells CASSQRFWREEDTQYF. Here the CDR3 DNA reads TGTGCCAGCAGCCAACGATTCTGGCGGGAGGAAGATACGCAGTATTTT.

This chain joins TRBV5-1 and TRBJ2-3, with a possible D match to TRBD2 (6 bases). V lost 1 base and J 1 base, leaving 13 bases between the germline ends. The CDR3 contains 16 residues. Germline V gene data show CDR1 as SGHRS and CDR2 as YFSETQ. This CDR3 is CASSLSGDRRTDTQYF. The DNA of the CDR3 is TGCGCCAGCAGCTTGTCGGGAGACAGACGCACAGATACGCAGTATTTT. The variable domain in full, with the rest retrieved from reference TRBV5-1 and TRBJ2-3, is KAGVTQTPRYLIKTRGQQVTLSCSPISGHRSVSWYQQTPGQGLQFLFEYFSETQRNKGNFPGRFSGRQFSNSRSEMNVSTLELGDSALYLCASSLSGDRRTDTQYFGPGTRLTVL.

The chain has TRBV7-6 and TRBJ1-2; 7 bases map to TRBD1. The V gene's germline CDR1 is SGHVS and CDR2 FNYEAQ. The CDR3 contains 14 residues. V lost 5 bases to trimming and J lost 8 bases; unmatched junction nucleotides: 11. The CDR3 spells CASSPSTGVGGYTF. The CDR3 DNA follows: TGTGCCAGCAGCCCATCCACAGGGGTTGGGGGCTACACCTTC. The full variable domain, rest sourced from reference TRBV7-6 and TRBJ1-2, is GAGVSQSPRYKVTKRGQDVALRCDPISGHVSLYWYRQALGQGPEFLTYFNYEAQQDKSGLPNDRFSAERPEGSISTLTIQRTEQRDSAMYRCASSPSTGVGGYTFGSGTRLTVV.

This rearrangement joins TRBV20-1 to TRBJ2-3, with a tentative D call TRBD2 (5 bases). Germline V CDR1 and CDR2: DFQATT, SNEGSKA (reference sequence). Deletions cut 0 bases from V and 0 bases from J, with 13 bases between. The CDR3 has 16 amino acids. CDR3 bases: TGCAGTGCTAGAGATAACGCGGGCCCGAGCACAGATACGCAGTATTTT. Protein: CSARDNAGPSTDTQYF.

This clonotype was picked up a small number of times. The chain has TRBV20-1 and TRBJ1-2; D is unresolved. Germline loops: CDR1 DFQATT, CDR2 SNEGSKA (reference sequence). V lost 4 bases and J 6 bases, leaving 18 bases between the germline ends. This CDR3 is 14 amino acids long. CDR3 sequence: CSATTPFSAHGYTF. Written as DNA, the CDR3 is TGCAGTGCTACCACTCCCTTTTCGGCGCATGGCTACACCTTC.

This chain connects TRBV5-1 to TRBJ2-4, with 7 positions matching TRBD2. The J call is in doubt because the DNA end fits TRBJ2-7 better. The germline V gene has CDR1 SGHRS and CDR2 YFSETQ. The CDR3 consists of 15 residues. CDR3 sequence reads: CASSLAAGVDYEQYF. CDR3 sequence (DNA): TGCGCCAGCAGCTTGGCGGCGGGAGTCGACTACGAGCAGTACTTC.

This clonotype appeared a few times. V and J are TRBV4-1 and TRBJ1-2; 9 nucleotides agree with TRBD1. The CDR3 extends over 15 amino acids. CDR1 is MGHRA, CDR2 YSYEKL, per germline. V dropped 2 bases and J dropped 4; count of bases not matched to a gene: 5. The CDR3 reads CASSQNRGRLYGYTF. The CDR3 region has the DNA TGCGCCAGCAGCCAAAACAGGGGGCGCCTCTATGGCTACACCTTC.